Below, 29 T cell receptor beta chains from the same sample are listed, as sequenced in a study of T-cell memory formation after mild COVID-19. TCRdb passed the 5' RACE reads through MiXCR, listing each CDR3 protein once. The profile shows roughly 14,000 distinct CDR3 sequences, over 20% of them singletons. The source material was PBMCs or a T cell subset sorted from them (not recorded which). The receptors were sampled from a man between 18 and 35 years old who had mild COVID-19 (a few samples of this study predate the infection). Cell type and time point are not known.

This clonotype was counted many times. The chain is built from TRBV15 and TRBJ2-7; no clear D. Germline values: CDR1 LNHNV, CDR2 YYDKDF (reference sequence). Trimming took off 1 base at V and 4 bases at J, with 8 bases between the two ends. This CDR3 comprises 13 residues. CDR3 in DNA: TGTGCCACCAGCAGAGTGTCGGTTTACGAGCAGTACGTC. It yields the protein CATSRVSVYEQYV.

This chain uses TRBV7-2 with TRBJ2-7, with 8 bases that match TRBD2. Looked up from germline, CDR1 is SGHTA and CDR2 is FQGNSA. CDR3 length: 17 amino acids. V lost 0 bases to trimming and J lost 5 bases; unmatched junction nucleotides: 12. The CDR3 here is CASSLALRGGTRHEQYF. In DNA, the CDR3 is TGTGCCAGCAGCTTAGCGCTCCGCGGGGGGACCCGTCACGAGCAGTACTTC.

The chain joins TRBV7-2 to TRBJ2-7; D is perhaps TRBD2 (6 bases). V was cut by 0 bases and J by 3 bases, with 15 bases left in between. This CDR3 region has 16 residues. From germline, CDR1 is SGHTA and CDR2 FQGNSA. The CDR3 is CASSLARAGKVYEQYF. CDR3 bases: TGTGCCAGCAGCTTAGCGCGGGCGGGGAAGGTCTACGAGCAGTACTTC.

The sample holds many counts of this clonotype. V gene TRBV14 combines with J gene TRBJ2-3, with D hard to call. Germline V lookup: CDR1 SGHDN, CDR2 FVKESK. This CDR3 spans 17 amino acids. Trimming shortened V by 4 bases and J by 2 bases, and 19 bases separated the two germline ends. The CDR3 DNA is TGTGCCAGCAGCCCGAGCGCCCCCGGCCACCTCACAGATACGCAGTATTTT. Translated, it gives CASSPSAPGHLTDTQYF.

This clonotype was detected ten times or more. This chain links TRBV6-1 with TRBJ1-1; D is possibly TRBD1 (6 bases). V was pared by 1 base and J by 7 bases, with 16 bases between. Germline V gives CDR1 MNHNS, CDR2 SASEGT. There are 15 residues in the CDR3. The DNA of the CDR3 is TGTGCCAGCAGTGAAGGGGGAGGGGGTTTCATTGAAGCTTTCTTT. Translating gives CASSEGGGGFIEAFF.

This clonotype was recorded at least ten times. This chain joins TRBV27 and TRBJ2-6; D is unresolved. Germline values: CDR1 MNHEY, CDR2 SMNVEV (reference sequence). Trimming cost V 10 bases and J 0 bases, with 13 bases left between them. The CDR3 totals 15 residues. The DNA of the CDR3 is TGTGCCACCACTAACCGACCCTCTGGGGCCAACGTCCTGACTTTC. Residues: CATTNRPSGANVLTF.

The chain links TRBV12-3 or TRBV12-4 to TRBJ1-2, with a tentative D call TRBD1 (6 bases). CDR3 length equals 14 residues. V shed 5 bases and J shed 2 bases, with 12 bases lying between them. For the CDR3, the DNA is TGTGCCAGCAGTCGACAGGTCCTCAACTATGGCTACACCTTC. Translation: CASSRQVLNYGYTF.

This clonotype was counted only a few times. The chain employs TRBV7-8 and TRBJ1-2, with D hard to call. V shed 5 bases and J shed 4 bases, with 11 bases lying between them. The CDR3 length is 13 residues. Germline V gene data show CDR1 as SGHVS and CDR2 as FQNEAQ. The CDR3 nucleotides read TGTGCCAGCAGCACTCGCGGGGTCTATGGCTACACCTTC. Its protein product is CASSTRGVYGYTF.

V usage is TRBV9 and J usage is TRBJ2-3, with TRBD2 as a possible D gene (6 bases). This CDR3 has 14 amino acids. Trimming stripped 6 bases from V and 2 bases from J, with 13 bases between. Per germline, CDR1 SGDLS and CDR2 YYNGEE. CDR3 in amino acids: CASTRGWDTDTQYF. The CDR3 nucleotides read TGTGCCAGCACCCGGGGGTGGGACACAGATACGCAGTATTTT.

As DNA, the CDR3 is TGCAGTGCTAGAAATAGGCTAAGCTCCTACAATGAGCAGTTCTTC. Protein sequence: CSARNRLSSYNEQFF. J is TRBJ2-1 and V is TRBV20-1; D unresolved. In germline, CDR1 is DFQATT, CDR2 SNEGSKA (reference sequence). This CDR3 region has 15 residues. The ends were cut back, 2 bases at V and 0 bases at J, with 11 bases in the middle.

The V and J genes are TRBV10-3 and TRBJ2-7, with 8 bases matching TRBD1. Per germline, CDR1 ENHRY and CDR2 SYGVKD. CDR3 length: 17 amino acids. V was pared by 8 bases and J by 3 bases, with 18 bases of the junction left unmatched. The CDR3 nucleotides read TGTGCCATCCGCCCCACCCAGAGGACAGGGCAGAACTACGAGCAGTACTTC. It is translated as CAIRPTQRTGQNYEQYF.

This clonotype was counted many times. The rearrangement joins TRBV12-3 or TRBV12-4 to TRBJ1-2; D call uncertain. The CDR3 runs 14 residues. V was pared by 6 bases and J by 6 bases, with 17 bases between. The CDR3 DNA reads TGTGCCAGCAGCCCAGTCGTTACAGTACATGGCTACACCTTC. The encoded protein is CASSPVVTVHGYTF.

This chain connects TRBV20-1 to TRBJ2-1, with 8 bases fitting TRBD2. With V trimmed by 3 bases and J by 10 bases, 11 bases remained unmatched. This CDR3 is built from 14 residues. CDR1 and CDR2 from the germline V gene are DFQATT and SNEGSKA (reference sequence). In DNA form, the CDR3 reads TGCAGTGCTAGTATTGGTAGCGGGGTCACCGAGCAGTTCTTC. Its translation: CSASIGSGVTEQFF.

This clonotype was recorded once. V usage is TRBV5-1 and J usage is TRBJ1-5, with D unresolved. CDR1 and CDR2 from the germline V gene are SGHRS and YFSETQ. The V and J ends lost 3 bases and 0 bases respectively, with 10 bases between them. CDR3 size: 15 residues. CDR3: CASSSGGDSNQPQHF. The CDR3 DNA sequence: TGCGCCAGCAGCTCGGGAGGAGATAGCAATCAGCCCCAGCATTTT.

The chain couples TRBV7-2 to TRBJ2-1, with 9 bases identical to TRBD2. CDR3 length: 18 amino acids. The ends lost 2 bases at V and 1 base at J; junction bases unmatched: 9. Germline V gives CDR1 SGHTA, CDR2 FQGNSA. The CDR3 DNA follows: TGTGCCAGCAGCTTACAAGCGGGGGGCCAATTATCCTACAATGAGCAGTTCTTC. This sequence encodes CASSLQAGGQLSYNEQFF.

This clonotype was counted many times. The rearrangement links TRBV6-5 to TRBJ2-6; D possibly corresponds to TRBD1 (6 bases). The germline V gene has CDR1 MNHEY and CDR2 SVGAGI. The CDR3 has 17 amino acids. Trimming stripped 6 bases from V and 4 bases from J, with 19 bases between. The chain's CDR3 is CASSSYTGFAGANVLTF. The CDR3 DNA reads TGTGCCAGCAGCTCCTATACAGGGTTCGCCGGGGCCAACGTCCTGACTTTC.

This clonotype has a count of ten or more. The rearrangement uses TRBV28 and TRBJ1-5, with D uncertain. The ends were cut back, 4 bases at V and 4 bases at J, with 5 bases in the middle. In germline, CDR1 is MDHEN, CDR2 SYDVKM. The CDR3 extends over 12 amino acids. The CDR3 nucleotides read TGTGCCAGCAGTTCAGGAAATCAGCCCCAGCATTTT. This encodes CASSSGNQPQHF.

This rearrangement joins TRBV29-1 to TRBJ2-1, with 10 bases identical to TRBD2. Germline V gene sequence: CDR1 SQVTM, CDR2 ANQGSEA. The CDR3 length is 14 residues. V trimming: 3 bases; J trimming: 4 bases; junction bases outside the gene matches: 3. DNA of the CDR3: TGCAGCGTTGAGGGACTAGCGCTTTACAATGAGCAGTTCTTC. It translates to CSVEGLALYNEQFF.

This clonotype was seen at least ten times. The V call is TRBV6-2 or TRBV6-3, the J call TRBJ2-1; D call uncertain. CDR1 and CDR2 from the germline V gene are MNHEY and SVGEGT. The CDR3 contains 17 residues. Trimming took 6 bases from V and 2 from J, leaving 20 bases between them. Here the CDR3 reads CASRVSSRQLTYNEQFF. For the CDR3, the DNA is TGTGCCAGCAGAGTCTCAAGCAGGCAGCTTACCTACAATGAGCAGTTCTTC.

This clonotype was found many times. The DNA for the CDR3 is TGTGCCAGCAGCTTAGGGACGGTAACCTACGAGCAGTACTTC. Its protein product is CASSLGTVTYEQYF. The V and J genes are TRBV11-2 and TRBJ2-7; no definite D call. This CDR3 comprises 14 residues. The V and J ends lost 1 base and 2 bases respectively, with 9 bases between them. Per germline, CDR1 SGHAT and CDR2 FQNNGV.

V gene TRBV29-1 combines with J gene TRBJ2-1; unclear D gene. The CDR3 loop spans 14 amino acids. Germline V gene lookup returns CDR1 SQVTM and CDR2 ANQGSEA. The V end was cut by 2 bases, the J end by 3 bases, with 11 bases between. CDR3 amino acids: CSVESGLRYNEQFF. DNA for the CDR3: TGCAGCGTTGAATCCGGGCTCCGCTACAATGAGCAGTTCTTC.

This clonotype was seen many times. The chain has TRBV9 and TRBJ2-5; 9 positions agree with TRBD2. Germline trimming cut 3 bases from V and 5 bases from J; bases unmatched to any gene: 5. This CDR3 spans 14 amino acids. CDR1 is SGDLS and CDR2 is YYNGEE in the germline V gene. For the CDR3, the DNA is TGTGCCAGCAGCGGCCTAGCGGGGAGGGAGACCCAGTACTTC. Its protein is CASSGLAGRETQYF.

This clonotype was picked up one time. The chain links TRBV5-1 to TRBJ2-7; TRBD1 might be the D (5 bases). Germline V gene lookup returns CDR1 SGHRS and CDR2 YFSETQ. The ends were cut back, 0 bases at V and 7 bases at J, with 11 bases in the middle. The CDR3 contains 13 residues. CDR3 DNA: TGCGCCAGCAGCTTGGATCCAGGGAATGAGCAGTACTTC. It codes for CASSLDPGNEQYF.

The chain links TRBV24-1 to TRBJ1-5; weak D call: TRBD1 (5 bases). V gave up 6 bases and J gave up 0 bases, with 14 bases separating them. This CDR3 is built from 16 residues. Germline loops: CDR1 KGHDR, CDR2 SFDVKD. The CDR3 DNA reads TGTGCCACCAGTTTCGGGGGATTGAATAGCAATCAGCCCCAGCATTTT. This gives the protein CATSFGGLNSNQPQHF.

The CDR3 here is CASSVAGSEQFF. CDR3 nucleotide sequence: TGTGCCAGCAGCGTAGCGGGAAGTGAGCAGTTCTTC. This chain connects TRBV9 to TRBJ2-1; possible D gene TRBD2, 5 bases. Per germline, CDR1 SGDLS and CDR2 YYNGEE. The CDR3 has 12 amino acids. V dropped 0 bases and J dropped 9 bases, with 7 bases sitting between them.

Notes on this clonotype: A much larger clone is a single base away; this may be a read error. The chain employs TRBV6-5 and TRBJ2-2, with D perhaps matching TRBD2 (6 bases). Germline lookup yields CDR1 MNHEY and CDR2 SVGAGI. Trimming removed 2 bases at V and 6 bases at J, with 16 bases between. The CDR3 contains 16 residues. In DNA, the CDR3 is TGTGCCAGCAGTTACGCCCTCCAGGGAGGAGCCGGGGAGCTGTTTTTT. It translates to CASSYALQGGAGELFF.

The chain employs TRBV15 and TRBJ2-7, with D possibly matching TRBD2 (6 bases). Germline V gives CDR1 LNHNV, CDR2 YYDKDF (reference sequence). CDR3 length equals 13 residues. Trimming took 1 base from V and 3 from J, leaving 7 bases between them. The CDR3 loop is CATSRGTIYEQYF. The CDR3 DNA sequence: TGTGCCACCAGCAGAGGGACTATCTACGAGCAGTACTTC.

V is TRBV4-1 and J is TRBJ2-3; D is ambiguous. V was shortened by 3 bases and J by 3 bases, with 4 bases between the two germline ends. The CDR3 contains 12 residues. CDR1 and CDR2 (germline): MGHRA, YSYEKL. Written as DNA, the CDR3 is TGCGCCAGCAGCCACCCTACAGATACGCAGTATTTT. This sequence encodes CASSHPTDTQYF.

The rearrangement uses TRBV5-6 and TRBJ1-1; TRBD1 is a possible D gene (6 bases). V was trimmed by 6 bases and J by 4 bases, leaving 13 bases between them. CDR1 and CDR2 (germline): SGHDT, YYEEEE. The CDR3 spans 13 residues. The DNA for the CDR3 is TGTGCCAGCACCCCCGGAGGGGGCACTGAAGCTTTCTTT. Translation: CASTPGGGTEAFF.